This TCR beta chain was found in a study of response to subunit inactivated influenza vaccine. Study findings and constraints: Each seasonal influenza vaccination, the authors suggested, recruits few new T cells.

MiXCR was run by TCRdb on the RT-PCR reads, yielding one entry per CDR3 protein. The sample holds around 520,000 distinct CDR3 sequences, around 25% seen once. This clonotype has only a few counts. Its antigen is undetermined. The germline gives CDR1 DFQATT, CDR2 SNEGSKA (reference sequence). Trimming removed 0 bases from V and 5 bases from J, with 1 base in between. The CDR3 loop spans 10 amino acids. The sequence came from a man in his fifties who received an inactivated influenza vaccine. The specimen comprised CD4+ T cells sorted from PBMCs, sampled roughly 5 days after vaccination. The chain uses TRBV20-1 and TRBJ2-5, with D unresolved. CDR3 sequence: CSARDETQYF. The CDR3 coding sequence is TGCAGTGCTAGAGATGAGACCCAGTACTTC.